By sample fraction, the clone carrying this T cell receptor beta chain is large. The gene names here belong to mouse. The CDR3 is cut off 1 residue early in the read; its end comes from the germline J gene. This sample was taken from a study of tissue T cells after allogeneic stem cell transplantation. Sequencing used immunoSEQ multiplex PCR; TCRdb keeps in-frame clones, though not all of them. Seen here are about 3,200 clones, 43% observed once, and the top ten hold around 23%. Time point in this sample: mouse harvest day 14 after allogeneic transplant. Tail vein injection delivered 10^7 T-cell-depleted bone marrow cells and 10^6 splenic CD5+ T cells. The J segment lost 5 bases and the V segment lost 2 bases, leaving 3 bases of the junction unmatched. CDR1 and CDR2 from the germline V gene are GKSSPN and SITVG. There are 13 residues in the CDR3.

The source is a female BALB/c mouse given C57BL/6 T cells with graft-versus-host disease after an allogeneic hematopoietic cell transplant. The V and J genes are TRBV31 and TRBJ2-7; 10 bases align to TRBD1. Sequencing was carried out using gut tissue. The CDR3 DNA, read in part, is TGTGCCTGGAGTTTGGACAGGGGGAATGAACAGTAC. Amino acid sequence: CAWSLDRGNEQY. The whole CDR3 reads CAWSLDRGNEQYF.